This TCR beta chain was recovered during a study of blood T cell repertoires in COVID-19. On the study more broadly: Nucleic acid was either cDNA or gDNA, and it came from T cells, B-cell-depleted T cells, or PBMCs.

In this sample, this clone turned up once. Per the authors' pipeline: Reference gene primer amplification yielded estimated nucleated cell counts. Here immunoSEQ multiplex PCR was the method, and the copy in TCRdb shows in-frame clones only, minus some. V, J and clone size are those of that table, while D and trimming were read from the DNA. This table holds over 130,000 clones, 84% found once. The CDR3 contains 15 residues. In germline, CDR1 is LGHDT, CDR2 YNNKEL (reference sequence). The germline V and J ends were trimmed by 2 bases and 8 bases, with 15 bases remaining between them. This clonotype originated in a young man with COVID-19, enrolled during active disease. Sequencing used peripheral blood. The chain couples TRBV3-1 (or the pseudogene TRBV3-2) to TRBJ2-2; maybe TRBD2 (6 bases). The DNA of the CDR3 is TGTGCCAGCAGCCAACTGGGAGCCGCGGGGGGGGAGCTGTTTTTT. Its translation is CASSQLGAAGGELFF.